These 11 T cell receptor beta chains were sequenced from one sample in a study of cytomegalovirus exposure and HLA in healthy donors. Primers included in the PCR were 60 Vbeta and 13 Jbeta primers. Profiled with immunoSEQ multiplex PCR; TCRdb holds only in-frame clones, not every one. This table has roughly 200,000 clones, 70% to 85% appearing once. The sample consisted of PBMCs. The receptor source for this set is a woman aged 25 to 45 in good health and CMV-seropositive.

The chain employs TRBV6-1 and TRBJ2-7, with 7 bases aligning to TRBD2. CDR1 is MNHNS, CDR2 SASEGT, per germline. CDR3 size: 17 residues. After removal of 1 base from V and 0 bases from J, the junction contained 9 bases not matched to a gene. CDR3 in amino acids: CASSEVLSGRSSYEQYF. The CDR3 bases are TGTGCCAGCAGTGAAGTTCTTAGCGGGCGCAGCTCCTACGAGCAGTACTTC.

The chain has TRBV11-2 and TRBJ2-2, with 8 bases matching TRBD2. This CDR3 has 16 residues. Looked up from germline, CDR1 is SGHAT and CDR2 is FQNNGV. J was trimmed by 9 bases and V by 1 base; bases with no gene match: 10. The CDR3 region has the DNA TGTGCCAGCAGCTTAGGTAGCGGGGAGTTCGCCAGGGAGCTGTTTTTT. Translated: CASSLGSGEFARELFF.

V gene TRBV27 combines with J gene TRBJ1-2, with D possibly TRBD1 on 6 matching bases. Germline V gives CDR1 MNHEY, CDR2 SMNVEV (reference sequence). The V gene lost 5 bases and the J gene lost 5 bases, with 15 bases spanning the gap. This CDR3 has 14 residues. The CDR3 region is CASSITGIGYGYTF. The CDR3 coding sequence is TGTGCCAGCAGTATTACAGGGATCGGGTATGGCTACACCTTC.

This chain's CDR3 is CASSVSGLDGETQYF. The CDR3 DNA reads as TGTGCCAGCAGTGTGTCAGGGCTGGACGGAGAGACCCAGTACTTC. This chain uses TRBV2 with TRBJ2-5, with D perhaps TRBD1 (5 bases). The V gene's germline CDR1 is SNHLY and CDR2 FYNNEI. The CDR3 extends over 15 amino acids. V lost 4 bases and J lost 4, with 16 bases in between.

CDR3 residues: CASSQDDSGSEQYF. The CDR3 DNA reads TGTGCCAGCAGCCAAGATGACAGCGGGAGCGAGCAGTACTTC. The V gene is TRBV14, the J gene TRBJ2-7; 8 bases align to TRBD2. This CDR3 contains 14 residues. Losses at the gene ends were 0 bases for V and 6 bases for J; bases not matched to a gene: 4. Germline V gives CDR1 SGHDN, CDR2 FVKESK.

The V and J genes are TRBV5-1 and TRBJ2-7; 8 bases line up with TRBD2. The CDR3 length is 15 residues. The V gene's germline CDR1 is SGHRS and CDR2 YFSETQ. J lost 0 bases, V lost 2 bases, and 4 bases had no gene match. Here the CDR3 reads CASSFRAGDSYEQYF. CDR3 nucleotide sequence: TGCGCCAGCAGCTTTCGAGCGGGAGACTCCTACGAGCAGTACTTC.

The CDR3 sequence is CASSAGQGPYNEQFF. CDR3 nucleotides: TGTGCCAGTAGTGCGGGACAGGGACCCTACAATGAGCAGTTCTTC. The chain recombines TRBV19 with TRBJ2-1, with 9 bases aligning to TRBD1. V dropped 5 bases and J dropped 2; count of bases not matched to a gene: 4. CDR3 size: 15 residues. The germline V gene has CDR1 LNHDA and CDR2 SQIVND (reference sequence). Looking up the rest from reference TRBV19 and TRBJ2-1 gives the full variable domain: DGGITQSPKYLFRKEGQNVTLSCEQNLNHDAMYWYRQDPGQGLRLIYYSQIVNDFQKGDIAEGYSVSREKKESFPLTVTSAQKNPTAFYLCASSAGQGPYNEQFFGPGTRLTVL.

This clone has more than one count but fewer than ten. J is TRBJ1-1 and V is TRBV9; D remains unclear. The ends were cut back, 0 bases at V and 1 base at J, with 7 bases in the middle. The CDR3 is 14 amino acids. Germline V gene data show CDR1 as SGDLS and CDR2 as YYNGEE. CDR3 protein: CASSVVNPNTEAFF. Here the CDR3 DNA reads TGTGCCAGCAGCGTAGTCAATCCGAACACTGAAGCTTTCTTT.

The chain recombines TRBV28 with TRBJ1-5; no reliable D call. Germline V lookup: CDR1 MDHEN, CDR2 SYDVKM. The V end was cut by 7 bases, the J end by 2 bases, with 15 bases between. The CDR3 sequence is 15 residues long. The CDR3, as DNA: TGTGCCAGCACCCCTTTCGGGGTTGGCAATCAGCCCCAGCATTTT. This gives the protein CASTPFGVGNQPQHF.

V is TRBV7-6 and J is TRBJ2-5; 7 bases line up with TRBD2. Per the germline V gene, CDR1 is SGHVS and CDR2 is FNYEAQ. This CDR3 comprises 18 residues. Unmatched junction bases numbered 19, after V lost 5 bases and J lost 4 bases. The chain's CDR3 is CASSPIPMGGVSGETQYF. The CDR3 region has the DNA TGTGCCAGCAGCCCAATACCCATGGGAGGGGTCAGTGGAGAGACCCAGTACTTC.

This clone was found a few times. V and J are TRBV10-3 and TRBJ1-2; no clear D. The CDR3 runs 15 residues. Per the germline V gene, CDR1 is ENHRY and CDR2 is SYGVKD. V lost 10 bases, J lost 3 bases, and 21 bases lay in between. CDR3 DNA: TGTGCCACCGCCGCGGCGCGTCCGAGGGACTATGGCTACACCTTC. It yields the protein CATAAARPRDYGYTF.